These T cell receptor beta chains were read from a single sample in a study of blood T cells in healthy people across ages. TCRdb recomputed calls from the 5' RACE reads with MiXCR, one row per CDR3 protein. The sample lists about 1.4 million distinct CDR3 sequences, 59% occurring once. The specimen sequenced was blood. Every receptor here comes from a man aged 18 to 35 in good health. CDR3s include the opening cysteine and the closing phenylalanine or tryptophan. The D gene is left open where the match is weak. Clone size is shown for a subset of rows, as once, few, many or a class of expanded clone.

DNA: TGTGCCAGCAGTGAAGCTGGGACGTCCCTCGATGAGCAGTTCTTC; CDR3: CASSEAGTSLDEQFF; size: NA; D: NA; J: TRBJ2-1; V: TRBV2
DNA: TGTGCCAGCAGCTTATTAAGTGAGCAGTTCTTC; CDR3: CASSLLSEQFF; size: NA; D: NA; J: TRBJ2-1; V: TRBV7-9
DNA: TGTGCCAGCAGGAAGACAGACTCCTACGAGCAGTACTTC; CDR3: CASRKTDSYEQYF; size: few; D: NA; J: TRBJ2-7; V: TRBV7-9
DNA: TGCAGTGTAGGACAGGGTAGCCAGCCCCAGCATTTT; CDR3: CSVGQGSQPQHF; size: NA; D: TRBD1; J: TRBJ1-5; V: TRBV29-1
DNA: TGCGCCAGCAGCCTGGACACGGCCAGCTCCTACGAGCAGTACTTC; CDR3: CASSLDTASSYEQYF; size: NA; D: NA; J: TRBJ2-7; V: TRBV5-1
DNA: TGTGCCAGCACTCTCGATCAGGTCAATGAGCAGTTCTTC; CDR3: CASTLDQVNEQFF; size: NA; D: NA; J: TRBJ2-1; V: TRBV7-2
DNA: TGTGCCAGCAGTGAACCCCACGACACCAGGAGCTCCTACGAGCAGTACTTC; CDR3: CASSEPHDTRSSYEQYF; size: NA; D: NA; J: TRBJ2-7; V: TRBV25-1
DNA: TGTGCCAGTAGGACAGGGGACTACACAGATACGCAGTATTTT; CDR3: CASRTGDYTDTQYF; size: NA; D: NA; J: TRBJ2-3; V: TRBV19
DNA: TGTGCCAGCACGACGTCGGGGACAGGGCCCTTTGGAGGTGGCTACACCTTC; CDR3: CASTTSGTGPFGGGYTF; size: once; D: TRBD1; J: TRBJ1-2; V: TRBV28
DNA: TGTGCCAGCAGCCTCTTCGCAGGGGAAGCCAAAAACATTCAGTACTTC; CDR3: CASSLFAGEAKNIQYF; size: NA; D: NA; J: TRBJ2-4; V: TRBV13
DNA: TGTGCCAGCAGCCTGGGCAGGGCAGGAAACATTCAGTACTTC; CDR3: CASSLGRAGNIQYF; size: few; D: NA; J: TRBJ2-4; V: TRBV5-6